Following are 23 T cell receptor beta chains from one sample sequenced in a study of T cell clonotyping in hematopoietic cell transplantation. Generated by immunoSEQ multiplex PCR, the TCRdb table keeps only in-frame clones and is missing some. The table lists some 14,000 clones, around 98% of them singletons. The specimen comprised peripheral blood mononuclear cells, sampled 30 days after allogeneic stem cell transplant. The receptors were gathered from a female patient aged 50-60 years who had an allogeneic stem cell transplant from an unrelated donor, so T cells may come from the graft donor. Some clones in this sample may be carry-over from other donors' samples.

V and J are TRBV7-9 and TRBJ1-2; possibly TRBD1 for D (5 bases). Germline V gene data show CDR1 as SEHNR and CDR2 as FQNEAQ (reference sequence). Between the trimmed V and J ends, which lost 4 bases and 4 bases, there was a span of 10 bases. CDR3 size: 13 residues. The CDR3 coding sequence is TGTGCCAGCAGCTCCCCCGACAGCTATGGCTACACCTTC. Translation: CASSSPDSYGYTF.

The chain's CDR3 is CASSYETYNEQFF. CDR3 DNA sequence: TGTGCCAGCAGTTACGAGACGTACAATGAGCAGTTCTTC. This chain uses TRBV6-6 with TRBJ2-1; no clear D. Germline loops: CDR1 MNHNY, CDR2 SVGAGI (reference sequence). Deletions cut 2 bases from V and 4 bases from J, with 6 bases between. This CDR3 comprises 13 residues.

The CDR3 sequence is CASSYLAGSYEQYF. The CDR3, as DNA: TGTGCCAGCAGTTATTTGGCAGGCTCCTACGAGCAGTACTTC. J is TRBJ2-7 and V is TRBV6-6; D not certain. V was pared by 3 bases and J by 0 bases, with 9 bases between. Germline CDR1 and CDR2: MNHNY and SVGAGI (reference sequence). The CDR3 contains 14 residues.

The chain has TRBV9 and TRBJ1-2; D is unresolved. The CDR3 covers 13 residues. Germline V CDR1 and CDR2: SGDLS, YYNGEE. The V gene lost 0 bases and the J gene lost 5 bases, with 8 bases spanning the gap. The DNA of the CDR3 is TGTGCCAGCAGCGTAGGGGATCGGTATGGCTACACCTTC. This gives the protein CASSVGDRYGYTF.

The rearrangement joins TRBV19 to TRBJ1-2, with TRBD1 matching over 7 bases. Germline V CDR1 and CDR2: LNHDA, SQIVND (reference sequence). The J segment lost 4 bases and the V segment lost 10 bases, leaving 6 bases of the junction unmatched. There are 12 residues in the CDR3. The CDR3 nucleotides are TGTGCCAACAGGGGTTGGGGCTATGGCTACACCTTC. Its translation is CANRGWGYGYTF.

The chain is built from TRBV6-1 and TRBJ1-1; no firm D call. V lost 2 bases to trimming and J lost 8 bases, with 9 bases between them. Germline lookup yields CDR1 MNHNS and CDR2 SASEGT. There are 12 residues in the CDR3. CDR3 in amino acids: CASSERVGEAFF. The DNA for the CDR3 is TGTGCCAGCAGTGAAAGGGTTGGAGAAGCTTTCTTT.

CDR3 region: CASRRQGSAFF. The CDR3 nucleotides are TGTGCCAGCAGGCGACAGGGCTCAGCTTTCTTT. The chain recombines TRBV6-5 with TRBJ1-1; 7 bases are a match to TRBD1. Germline values: CDR1 MNHEY, CDR2 SVGAGI. V shed 6 bases, J shed 10 bases, and the junction held 5 bases outside the gene matches. This CDR3 is 11 amino acids long.

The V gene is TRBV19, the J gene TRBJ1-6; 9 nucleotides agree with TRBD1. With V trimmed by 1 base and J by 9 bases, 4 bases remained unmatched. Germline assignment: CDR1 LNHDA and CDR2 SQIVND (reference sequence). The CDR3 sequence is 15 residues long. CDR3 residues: CASSIANRGLSPLHF. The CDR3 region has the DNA TGTGCCAGTAGTATAGCGAACAGGGGGCTTTCACCCCTCCACTTT.

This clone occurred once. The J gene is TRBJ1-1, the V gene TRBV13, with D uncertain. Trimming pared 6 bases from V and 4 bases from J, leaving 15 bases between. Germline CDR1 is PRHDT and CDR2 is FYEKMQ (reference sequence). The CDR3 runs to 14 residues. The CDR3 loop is CASRRRSLATEAFF. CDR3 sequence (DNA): TGTGCCAGCAGGAGACGCTCCCTGGCCACTGAAGCTTTCTTT.

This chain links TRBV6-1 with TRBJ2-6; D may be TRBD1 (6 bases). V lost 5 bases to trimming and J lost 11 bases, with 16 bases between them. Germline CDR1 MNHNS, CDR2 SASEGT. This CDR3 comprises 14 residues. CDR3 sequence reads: CASSHTQGSDVLTF. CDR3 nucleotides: TGTGCCAGCAGTCATACACAGGGTTCGGACGTCCTGACTTTC.

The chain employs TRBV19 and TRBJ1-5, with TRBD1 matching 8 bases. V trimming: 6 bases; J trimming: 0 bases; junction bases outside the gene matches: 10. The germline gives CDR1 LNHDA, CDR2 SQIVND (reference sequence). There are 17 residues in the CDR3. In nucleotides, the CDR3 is TGTGCCAGTAGCCTATCCGGGACAGGAGTTAGCAATCAGCCCCAGCATTTT. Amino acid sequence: CASSLSGTGVSNQPQHF.

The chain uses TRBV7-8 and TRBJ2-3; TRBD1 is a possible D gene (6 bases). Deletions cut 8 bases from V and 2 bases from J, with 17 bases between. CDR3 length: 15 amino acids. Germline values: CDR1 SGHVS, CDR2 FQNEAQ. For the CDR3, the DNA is TGTGCCAGCCGCAAACAGGGAACTTCCACAGATACGCAGTATTTT. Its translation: CASRKQGTSTDTQYF.

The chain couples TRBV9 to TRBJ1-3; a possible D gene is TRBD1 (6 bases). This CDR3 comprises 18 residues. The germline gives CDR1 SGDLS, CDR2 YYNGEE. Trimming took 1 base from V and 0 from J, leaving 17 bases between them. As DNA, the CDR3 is TGTGCCAGCAGCGTATTTCGGGACACTCTCGCCTCTGGAAACACCATATATTTT. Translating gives CASSVFRDTLASGNTIYF.

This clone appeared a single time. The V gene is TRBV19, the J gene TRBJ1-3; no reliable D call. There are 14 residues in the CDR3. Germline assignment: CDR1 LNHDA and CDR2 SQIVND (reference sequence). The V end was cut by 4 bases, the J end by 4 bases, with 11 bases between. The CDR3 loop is CASSTATGGNTIYF. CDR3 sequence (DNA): TGTGCCAGTAGTACCGCGACCGGGGGAAACACCATATATTTT.

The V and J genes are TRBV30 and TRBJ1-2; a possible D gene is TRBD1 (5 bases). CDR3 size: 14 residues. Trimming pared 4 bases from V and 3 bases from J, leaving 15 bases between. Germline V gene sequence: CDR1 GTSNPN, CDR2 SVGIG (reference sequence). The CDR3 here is CAWTPGRGDYGYTF. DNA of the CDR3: TGTGCCTGGACCCCCGGGCGGGGCGACTATGGCTACACCTTC.

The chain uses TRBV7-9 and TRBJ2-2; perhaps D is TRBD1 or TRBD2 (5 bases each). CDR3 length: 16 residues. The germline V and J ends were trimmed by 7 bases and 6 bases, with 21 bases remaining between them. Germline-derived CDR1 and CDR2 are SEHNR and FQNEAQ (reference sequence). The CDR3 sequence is CASIRRGGLSSGELFF. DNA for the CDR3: TGTGCCAGCATACGTCGGGGCGGACTTTCCTCCGGGGAGCTGTTTTTT.

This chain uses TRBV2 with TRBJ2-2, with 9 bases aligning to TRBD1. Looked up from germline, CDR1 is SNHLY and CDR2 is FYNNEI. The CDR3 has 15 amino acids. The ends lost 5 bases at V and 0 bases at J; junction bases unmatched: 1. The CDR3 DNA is TGTGCCAGCAGTAGACAGGGGGCGAACACCGGGGAGCTGTTTTTT. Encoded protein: CASSRQGANTGELFF.

CDR3 DNA: TGTGCCAGCAGTTCTAGGGACAGACCGAACACTGAAGCTTTCTTT. It yields the protein CASSSRDRPNTEAFF. The genes are TRBV27 and TRBJ1-1; 7 bases are a match to TRBD1. Germline V lookup: CDR1 MNHEY, CDR2 SMNVEV (reference sequence). CDR3 length: 15 residues. Germline trimming cut 4 bases from V and 1 base from J; bases unmatched to any gene: 6.

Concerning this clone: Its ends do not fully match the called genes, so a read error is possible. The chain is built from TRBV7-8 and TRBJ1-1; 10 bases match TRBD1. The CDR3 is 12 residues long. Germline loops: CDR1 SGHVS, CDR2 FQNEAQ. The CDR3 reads CASSFDRGPAVF. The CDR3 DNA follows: TGTGCCAGCAGCTTCGACAGGGGGCCCGCCGTCTTT.

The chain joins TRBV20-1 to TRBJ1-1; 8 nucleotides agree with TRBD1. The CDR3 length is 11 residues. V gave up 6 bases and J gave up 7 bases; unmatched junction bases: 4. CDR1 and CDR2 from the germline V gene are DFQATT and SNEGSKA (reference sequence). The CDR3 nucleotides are TGCAGTGCCAGGACAGGGTTTGAAGCTTTCTTT. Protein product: CSARTGFEAFF.

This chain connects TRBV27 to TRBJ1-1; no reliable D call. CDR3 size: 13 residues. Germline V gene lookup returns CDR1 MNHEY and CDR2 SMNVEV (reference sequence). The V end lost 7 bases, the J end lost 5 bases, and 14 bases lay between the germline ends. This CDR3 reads CASTTRSLTEAFF. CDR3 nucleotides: TGTGCCAGCACAACCAGGAGCTTAACTGAAGCTTTCTTT.

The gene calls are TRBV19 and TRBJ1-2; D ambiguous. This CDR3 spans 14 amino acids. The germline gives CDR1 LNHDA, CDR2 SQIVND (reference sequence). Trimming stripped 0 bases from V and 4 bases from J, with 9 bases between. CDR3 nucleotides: TGTGCCAGTAGTATAGAAGGGAAACGCTATGGCTACACCTTC. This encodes CASSIEGKRYGYTF.

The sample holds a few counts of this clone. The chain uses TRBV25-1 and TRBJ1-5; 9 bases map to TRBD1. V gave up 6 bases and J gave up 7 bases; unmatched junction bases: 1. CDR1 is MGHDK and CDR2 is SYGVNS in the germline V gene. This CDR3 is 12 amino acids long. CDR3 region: CASRQGAQPQHF. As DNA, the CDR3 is TGTGCCAGCAGACAGGGGGCGCAGCCCCAGCATTTT.